These T cell receptor beta chains were read from a single sample in a study of blood T cell repertoires in COVID-19. The repertoire was sequenced with immunoSEQ multiplex PCR; TCRdb's copy has only in-frame clones and lacks some. The sample lists roughly 25,000 clones; roughly 80% were seen once. What was sequenced was peripheral blood. Source of these receptors: a human donor in a cohort sampled during active COVID-19. The CDR3 runs from the conserved cysteine through the conserved F or W. D genes are given only for firm matches. Some rows mark clone size as missing; the rest say once, few, many or name a class of expanded clone.

v_gene	d_gene	j_gene	abundance	CDR3aa	CDR3nt
TRBV18	-	TRBJ2-1	-	CASSPGAISGDNEQFF	TGTGCCAGCTCACCGGGGGCGATATCTGGGGACAATGAGCAGTTCTTC
TRBV6-6	TRBD1	TRBJ1-6	-	CASRGEKQGGSPLHF	TGTGCCAGCAGGGGAGAAAAACAGGGGGGATCACCCCTCCACTTT
TRBV5-4	TRBD2	TRBJ2-2	-	CASSLIAGGPGSGELFF	TGTGCCAGCAGCCTAATAGCGGGGGGGCCTGGAAGCGGGGAGCTGTTTTTT
TRBV3-1/TRBV3-2	-	TRBJ2-7	-	CASSQGEVPAYEQYF	TGTGCCAGCAGCCAAGGCGAGGTTCCAGCCTACGAGCAGTACTTC
TRBV3-1/TRBV3-2	TRBD1	TRBJ1-2	-	CASSRTGAFNYGYTF	TGTGCCAGCAGCCGAACAGGGGCCTTCAACTATGGCTACACCTTC
TRBV28	-	TRBJ1-2	-	CASWAGDGYTF	TGTGCCAGCTGGGCGGGGGATGGCTACACCTTC
TRBV9	-	TRBJ2-1	-	CASSVGVYNEQFF	TGTGCCAGCAGCGTAGGCGTTTACAATGAGCAGTTCTTC
TRBV28	TRBD2	TRBJ2-5	once	CASSSATSGRETQYF	TGTGCCAGCAGTTCTGCCACTAGCGGGCGGGAGACCCAGTACTTC
TRBV9	-	TRBJ1-2	once	CASSDGRAPSYGYTF	TGTGCCAGCAGCGATGGGAGGGCACCCTCCTATGGCTACACCTTC
TRBV4-2	TRBD1	TRBJ2-3	-	CASSPTGQEEHTQYF	TGTGCCAGCAGCCCGACTGGACAGGAGGAACATACGCAGTATTTT
TRBV7-8	TRBD2	TRBJ2-7	-	CASKETSGYEQYF	TGTGCCAGCAAGGAGACTAGCGGCTACGAGCAGTACTTC
TRBV4-3	TRBD1	TRBJ2-2	-	CASRADRSGYTGTGNTGELFF	TGCGCCAGCAGGGCTGACAGATCGGGGTACACCGGGACAGGGAACACCGGGGAGCTGTTTTTT
TRBV14	-	TRBJ2-1	-	CASSRLAMVINEQFF	TGTGCCAGCAGCCGTCTAGCGATGGTGATCAATGAGCAGTTCTTC
TRBV7-9	-	TRBJ2-1	few	CASSPKVRVGNEQFF	TGTGCCAGCAGCCCCAAAGTCCGTGTCGGGAATGAGCAGTTCTTC
TRBV6-2/TRBV6-3	TRBD2	TRBJ2-5	-	CASSGKLAERQYF	TGTGCCAGCAGTGGGAAACTAGCGGAGAGGCAGTACTTC
TRBV29-1	-	TRBJ1-3	-	CSVAISGNTIYF	TGCAGCGTTGCCATCTCTGGAAACACCATATATTTT
TRBV9	-	TRBJ1-2	-	CASSVGGVLGYTF	TGTGCCAGCAGCGTAGGAGGAGTGTTGGGCTACACCTTC
TRBV5-1	TRBD2	TRBJ2-5	-	CASRPAGGSETQYF	TGCGCCAGCAGACCCGCGGGGGGGAGTGAGACCCAGTACTTC
TRBV3-1/TRBV3-2	TRBD1	TRBJ2-4	-	CASSHRQGKNIQYF	TGTGCCAGCAGCCACAGACAGGGAAAAAACATTCAGTACTTC
TRBV6-5	-	TRBJ2-2	-	CASSYLSRGAGELFF	TGTGCCAGCAGTTACCTCAGCAGGGGGGCCGGGGAGCTGTTTTTT
TRBV25-1	-	TRBJ1-1	-	CASSGPGQREINTEAFF	TGTGCCAGCAGTGGACCGGGACAACGGGAAATCAACACTGAAGCTTTCTTT
TRBV21-1	-	TRBJ2-1	-	CASDKRGLAGGPSFF	TGTGCCAGCGATAAGCGGGGGCTAGCGGGAGGGCCGTCGTTCTTC
TRBV6-2/TRBV6-3	TRBD1	TRBJ2-3	few	CASSPGQGADTQYF	TGTGCCAGCAGCCCCGGACAGGGGGCAGATACGCAGTATTTT
TRBV7-9	-	TRBJ1-5	-	CASSSAGPAGQPQHF	TGTGCCAGCAGCTCTGCAGGGCCCGCCGGTCAGCCCCAGCATTTT
TRBV5-1	TRBD1	TRBJ2-7	-	CASSFGQGSDEQYF	TGCGCCAGCAGCTTCGGACAGGGGTCGGACGAGCAGTACTTC
TRBV25-1	TRBD2	TRBJ2-1	-	CASGRGTSGWNEQFF	TGTGCCAGTGGACGAGGGACTAGCGGATGGAATGAGCAGTTCTTC
TRBV12-3/TRBV12-4	-	TRBJ2-1	-	CASSRGTNNEQFF	TGTGCCTCCTCAAGGGGGACTAACAATGAGCAGTTCTTC
TRBV24-1	TRBD2	TRBJ2-2	few	CATSTTSGNTGELFF	TGTGCCACCAGTACGACTAGCGGAAACACCGGGGAGCTGTTTTTT
TRBV24-1	-	TRBJ2-2	-	CATSDSAVRVRVPTGELFF	TGTGCCACCAGTGATTCTGCGGTACGGGTTCGCGTCCCTACCGGGGAGCTGTTTTTT
TRBV7-8	-	TRBJ1-4	once	CASSQREPPNEKLFF	TGTGCCAGCAGCCAACGGGAACCGCCTAATGAAAAACTGTTTTTT
TRBV4-2	TRBD1	TRBJ1-6	-	CASSHGTGAYYNSPLHF	TGTGCCAGCAGCCACGGGACAGGGGCTTACTATAATTCACCCCTCCACTTT
TRBV4-1	-	TRBJ2-3	once	CASSLSSTDTQYF	TGCGCCAGCAGCCTATCTAGCACAGATACGCAGTATTTT
TRBV11-2	-	TRBJ2-2	-	CAEPGLNTGELFF	TGTGCCGAACCGGGACTCAACACCGGGGAGCTGTTTTTT
TRBV5-6	TRBD2	TRBJ2-5	-	CASSLEASGGPWQETQYF	TGTGCCAGCAGCTTAGAGGCTAGCGGGGGGCCTTGGCAAGAGACCCAGTACTTC
TRBV7-9	TRBD2	TRBJ2-1	-	CASSATSGVLYNEQFF	TGTGCCAGCAGCGCGACTAGCGGGGTTCTATACAATGAGCAGTTCTTC